The present T cell receptor (beta chain) was sequenced within a study of cytomegalovirus exposure and HLA in healthy donors. 13 Jbeta primers and 60 Vbeta primers were used for the PCR. TCRdb's table, derived via immunoSEQ multiplex PCR, lists solely in-frame clones and lacks some. This sample's table reports roughly 51,000 clones. A word on this clone: The conserved final phenylalanine or tryptophan is absent from the CDR3, which likely points to a read error. The DNA is left out, because the CDR3 cannot be placed on it with certainty; the CDR3 is given as TCRdb lists it.

The specimen sequenced was PBMCs. The receptor comes from a woman in her forties in good health and CMV-seronegative.

The CDR3 protein is CARRGQGGGSL. This chain links TRBV28 with TRBJ1-2; TRBD1 was called by the table and not checked on the DNA. Germline V gene sequence: CDR1 MDHEN, CDR2 SYDVKM. The CDR3 has 11 amino acids, counting both end residues.